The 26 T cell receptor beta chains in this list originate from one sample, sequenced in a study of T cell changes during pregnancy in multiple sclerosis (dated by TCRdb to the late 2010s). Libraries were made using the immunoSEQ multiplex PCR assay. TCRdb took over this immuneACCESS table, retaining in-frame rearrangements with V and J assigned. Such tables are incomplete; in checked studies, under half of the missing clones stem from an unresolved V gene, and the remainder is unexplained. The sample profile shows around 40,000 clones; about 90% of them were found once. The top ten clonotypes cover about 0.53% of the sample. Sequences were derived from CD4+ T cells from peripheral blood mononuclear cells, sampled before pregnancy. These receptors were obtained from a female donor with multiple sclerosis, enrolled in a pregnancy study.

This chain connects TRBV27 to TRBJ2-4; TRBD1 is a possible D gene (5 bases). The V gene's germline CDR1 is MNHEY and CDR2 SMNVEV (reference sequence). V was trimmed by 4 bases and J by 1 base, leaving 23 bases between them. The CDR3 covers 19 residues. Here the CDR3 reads CASSSSGNIVALAKNIQYF. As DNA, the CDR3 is TGTGCCAGCAGTTCGTCAGGGAATATCGTAGCCTTGGCCAAAAACATTCAGTACTTC.

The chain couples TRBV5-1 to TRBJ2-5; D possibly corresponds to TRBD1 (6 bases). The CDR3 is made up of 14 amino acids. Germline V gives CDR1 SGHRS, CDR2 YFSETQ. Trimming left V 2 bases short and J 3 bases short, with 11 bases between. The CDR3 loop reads CASSFGQSEETQYF. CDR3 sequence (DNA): TGCGCCAGCAGCTTCGGACAGTCCGAAGAGACCCAGTACTTC.

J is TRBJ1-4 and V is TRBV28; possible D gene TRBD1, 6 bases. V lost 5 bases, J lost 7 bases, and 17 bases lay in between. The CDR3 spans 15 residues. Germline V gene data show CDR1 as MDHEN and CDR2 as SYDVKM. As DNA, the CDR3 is TGTGCCAGCAGTGCCGCGGGGGGGGCCAGTGAAAAACTGTTTTTT. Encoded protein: CASSAAGGASEKLFF. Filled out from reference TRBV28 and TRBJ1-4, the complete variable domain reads DVKVTQSSRYLVKRTGEKVFLECVQDMDHENMFWYRQDPGLGLRLIYFSYDVKMKEKGDIPEGYSVSREKKERFSLILESASTNQTSMYLCASSAAGGASEKLFFGSGTQLSVL.

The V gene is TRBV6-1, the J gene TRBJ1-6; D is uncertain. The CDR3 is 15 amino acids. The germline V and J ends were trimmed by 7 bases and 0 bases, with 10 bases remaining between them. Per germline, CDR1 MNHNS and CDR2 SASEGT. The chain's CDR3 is CASKENYSYNSPLHF. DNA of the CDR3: TGTGCCAGCAAGGAGAACTACTCCTATAATTCACCCCTCCACTTT.

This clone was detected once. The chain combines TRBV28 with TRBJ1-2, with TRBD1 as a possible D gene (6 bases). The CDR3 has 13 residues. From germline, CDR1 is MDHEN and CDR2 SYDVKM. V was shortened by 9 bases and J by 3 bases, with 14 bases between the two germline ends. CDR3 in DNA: TGTGCCAGTGTTGGACAGCCCTACTATGGCTACACCTTC. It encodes CASVGQPYYGYTF.

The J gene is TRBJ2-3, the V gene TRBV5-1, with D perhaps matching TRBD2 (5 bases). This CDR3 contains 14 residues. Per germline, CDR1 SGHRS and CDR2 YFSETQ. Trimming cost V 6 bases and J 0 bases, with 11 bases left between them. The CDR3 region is CASKDLTSTDTQYF. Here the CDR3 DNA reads TGCGCCAGCAAGGACTTAACTAGCACAGATACGCAGTATTTT. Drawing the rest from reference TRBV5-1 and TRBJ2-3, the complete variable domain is KAGVTQTPRYLIKTRGQQVTLSCSPISGHRSVSWYQQTPGQGLQFLFEYFSETQRNKGNFPGRFSGRQFSNSRSEMNVSTLELGDSALYLCASKDLTSTDTQYFGPGTRLTVL.

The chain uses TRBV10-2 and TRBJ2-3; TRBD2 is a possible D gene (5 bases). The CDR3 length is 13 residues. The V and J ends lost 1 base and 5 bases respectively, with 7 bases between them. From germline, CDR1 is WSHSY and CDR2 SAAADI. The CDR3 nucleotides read TGCGCCAGCAGTGAGTTAGGGAGAGATACGCAGTATTTT. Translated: CASSELGRDTQYF.

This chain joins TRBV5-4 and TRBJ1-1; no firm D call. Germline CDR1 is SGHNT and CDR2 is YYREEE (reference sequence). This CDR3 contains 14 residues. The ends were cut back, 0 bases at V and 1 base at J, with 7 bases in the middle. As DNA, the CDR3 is TGTGCCAGCAGCTTGGAGCAGGCGAACACTGAAGCTTTCTTT. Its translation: CASSLEQANTEAFF.

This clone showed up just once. Written as DNA, the CDR3 is TGTGCCAGCAGTTTCTTCGACAGGGAGCATTCACCCCTCCACTTT. Protein sequence: CASSFFDREHSPLHF. The rearrangement links TRBV27 to TRBJ1-6; 7 nucleotides agree with TRBD1. The CDR3 loop spans 15 amino acids. Germline CDR1 MNHEY, CDR2 SMNVEV (reference sequence). The V and J ends lost 3 bases and 8 bases, in that order; junction bases with no gene match: 7.

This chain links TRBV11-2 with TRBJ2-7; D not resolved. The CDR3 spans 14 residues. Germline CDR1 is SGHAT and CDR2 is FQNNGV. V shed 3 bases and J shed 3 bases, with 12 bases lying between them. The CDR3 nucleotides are TGTGCCAGCAGCTTTAACGGAGTACACTACGAGCAGTACTTC. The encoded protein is CASSFNGVHYEQYF.

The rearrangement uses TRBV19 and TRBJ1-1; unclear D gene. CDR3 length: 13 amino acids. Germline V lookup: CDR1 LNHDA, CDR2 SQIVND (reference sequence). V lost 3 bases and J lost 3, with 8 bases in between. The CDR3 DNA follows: TGTGCCAGTAGTATCCCTTATGACACTGAAGCTTTCTTT. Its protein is CASSIPYDTEAFF.

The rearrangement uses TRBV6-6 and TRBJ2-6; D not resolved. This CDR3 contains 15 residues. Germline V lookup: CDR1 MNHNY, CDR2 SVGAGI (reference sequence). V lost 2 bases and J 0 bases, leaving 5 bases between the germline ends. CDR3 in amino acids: CASSYPSSGANVLTF. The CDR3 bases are TGTGCCAGCAGTTACCCTTCCTCTGGGGCCAACGTCCTGACTTTC.

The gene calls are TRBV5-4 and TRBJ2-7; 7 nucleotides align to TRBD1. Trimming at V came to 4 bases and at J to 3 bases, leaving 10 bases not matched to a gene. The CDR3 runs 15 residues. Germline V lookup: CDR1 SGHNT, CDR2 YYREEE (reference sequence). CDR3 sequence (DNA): TGTGCCAGCAGCCGACCCGACAGGGCGGGCTACGAGCAGTACTTC. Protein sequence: CASSRPDRAGYEQYF.

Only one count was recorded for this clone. CDR3 in amino acids: CASSPRTGSPAGRTEAFF. The CDR3 region has the DNA TGTGCCAGCAGCCCCAGGACCGGGTCCCCAGCAGGGCGCACTGAAGCTTTCTTT. This rearrangement joins TRBV7-9 to TRBJ1-1; possibly TRBD1 for D (5 bases). V was pared by 5 bases and J by 4 bases, with 26 bases between. Germline V gene data show CDR1 as SEHNR and CDR2 as FQNEAQ (reference sequence). This CDR3 is 18 amino acids long.

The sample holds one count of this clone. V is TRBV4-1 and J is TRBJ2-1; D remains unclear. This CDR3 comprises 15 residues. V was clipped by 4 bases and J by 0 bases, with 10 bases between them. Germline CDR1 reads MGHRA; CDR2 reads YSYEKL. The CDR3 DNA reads TGCGCCAGCAGCCGTGGCTCATACTCCTACAATGAGCAGTTCTTC. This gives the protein CASSRGSYSYNEQFF.

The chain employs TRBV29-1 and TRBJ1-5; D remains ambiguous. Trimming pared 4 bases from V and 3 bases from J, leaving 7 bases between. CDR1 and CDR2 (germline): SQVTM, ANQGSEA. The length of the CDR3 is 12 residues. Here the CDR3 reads CSVGADNQPQHF. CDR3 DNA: TGCAGCGTTGGGGCAGACAATCAGCCCCAGCATTTT.

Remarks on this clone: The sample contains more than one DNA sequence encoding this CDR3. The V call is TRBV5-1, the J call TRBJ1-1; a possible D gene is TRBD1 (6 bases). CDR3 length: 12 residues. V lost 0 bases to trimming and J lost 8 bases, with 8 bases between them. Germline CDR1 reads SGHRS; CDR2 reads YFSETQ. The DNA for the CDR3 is TGCGCCAGCAGCTTGGGGGGGCAGGAAGCTTTCTTT. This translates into CASSLGGQEAFF.

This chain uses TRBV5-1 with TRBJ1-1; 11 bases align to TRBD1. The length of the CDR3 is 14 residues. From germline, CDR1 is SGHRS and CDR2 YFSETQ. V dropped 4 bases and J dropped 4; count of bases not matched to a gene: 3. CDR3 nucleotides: TGCGCCAGCAGCGGGACAGGGGGGGCCACTGAAGCTTTCTTT. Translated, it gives CASSGTGGATEAFF.

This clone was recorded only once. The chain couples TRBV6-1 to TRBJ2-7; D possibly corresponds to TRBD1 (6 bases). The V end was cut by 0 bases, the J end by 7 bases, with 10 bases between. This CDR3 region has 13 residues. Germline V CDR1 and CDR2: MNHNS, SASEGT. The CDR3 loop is CASSEAPQGEQYF. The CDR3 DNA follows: TGTGCCAGCAGTGAAGCGCCCCAGGGGGAGCAGTACTTC.

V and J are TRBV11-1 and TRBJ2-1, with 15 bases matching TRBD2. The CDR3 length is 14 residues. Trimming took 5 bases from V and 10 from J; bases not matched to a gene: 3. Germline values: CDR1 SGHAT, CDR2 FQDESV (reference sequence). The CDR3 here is CASSGLAGGGEQFF. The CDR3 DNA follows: TGTGCCAGCAGCGGACTAGCGGGGGGGGGCGAGCAGTTCTTC.

In DNA form, the CDR3 reads TGTGCCAGCAGTGTAACTAGCGGGGGACCCAATGAGCAGTTCTTC. Encoded protein: CASSVTSGGPNEQFF. This chain joins TRBV6-4 and TRBJ2-1; 11 bases line up with TRBD2. The CDR3 loop spans 15 amino acids. Per the germline V gene, CDR1 is MRHNA and CDR2 is SNTAGT. The J segment lost 6 bases and the V segment lost 4 bases, leaving 5 bases of the junction unmatched.

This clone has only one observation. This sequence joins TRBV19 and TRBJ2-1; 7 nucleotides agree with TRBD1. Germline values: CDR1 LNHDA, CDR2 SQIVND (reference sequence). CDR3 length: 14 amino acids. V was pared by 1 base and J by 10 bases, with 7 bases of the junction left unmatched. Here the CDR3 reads CASSIGTGAREQFF. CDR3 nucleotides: TGTGCCAGTAGTATAGGAACAGGGGCTCGGGAGCAGTTCTTC.

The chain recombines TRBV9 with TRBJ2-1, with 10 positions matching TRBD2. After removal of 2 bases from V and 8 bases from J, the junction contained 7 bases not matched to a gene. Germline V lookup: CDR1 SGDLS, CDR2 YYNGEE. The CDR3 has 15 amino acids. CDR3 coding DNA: TGTGCCAGCAGCGTGTATAGCGGGGGGTTGTATGAGCAGTTCTTC. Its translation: CASSVYSGGLYEQFF. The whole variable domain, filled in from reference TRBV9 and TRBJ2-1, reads DSGVTQTPKHLITATGQRVTLRCSPRSGDLSVYWYQQSLDQGLQFLIQYYNGEERAKGNILERFSAQQFPDLHSELNLSSLELGDSALYFCASSVYSGGLYEQFFGPGTRLTVL.

The CDR3 DNA is TGCGCCAGCAGCTTGGAAGGGACAGGGTCGTTTGTCTATGGCTACACCTTC. As protein: CASSLEGTGSFVYGYTF. This chain connects TRBV5-1 to TRBJ1-2, with 9 positions matching TRBD1. With V trimmed by 0 bases and J by 4 bases, 10 bases remained unmatched. Germline V gene lookup returns CDR1 SGHRS and CDR2 YFSETQ. This CDR3 contains 17 residues.

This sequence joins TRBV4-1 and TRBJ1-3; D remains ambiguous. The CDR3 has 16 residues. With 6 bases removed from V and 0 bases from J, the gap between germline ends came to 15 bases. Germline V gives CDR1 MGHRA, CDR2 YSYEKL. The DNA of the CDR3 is TGCGCCAGCAGACCCATAGGAGGGAGCTCTGGAAACACCATATATTTT. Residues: CASRPIGGSSGNTIYF.

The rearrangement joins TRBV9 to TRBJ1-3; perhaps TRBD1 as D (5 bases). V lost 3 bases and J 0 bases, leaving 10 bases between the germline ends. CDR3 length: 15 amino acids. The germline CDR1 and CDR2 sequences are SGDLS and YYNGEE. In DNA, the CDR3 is TGTGCCAGCAGCGGGGGGGGTCACTCTGGAAACACCATATATTTT. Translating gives CASSGGGHSGNTIYF.